A selection of T cell receptor beta chains follows, all from one sample in a study of OX40 agonist ivuxolimab in advanced cancers. Data came from immunoSEQ multiplex PCR; TCRdb stores just in-frame clones and leaves some out. Here the sample spans roughly 110,000 clones, 90% being singletons. The sequences come from CD4+ or CD8+ T cells sorted from blood, collected in a trial of the OX40 agonist ivuxolimab. These receptors were collected from an adult with an advanced solid tumor such as melanoma, head and neck, liver or kidney cancer. CDR3s include the opening cysteine and the closing phenylalanine or tryptophan. A D gene is named only where the DNA matches it firmly. Expanded clones get a size class; other rows say once, few or many, or leave the size out.

clone_size j_call d_call v_call cdr3_aa cdr3_nt
. TRBJ1-3 TRBD1 TRBV30 CAWSLLVGQNTIYF TGTGCCTGGAGTCTCCTAGTGGGACAGAACACCATATATTTT
. TRBJ2-7 . TRBV28 CASSRAFYEQYF TGTGCCAGCAGCCGCGCCTTTTACGAGCAGTACTTC
. TRBJ2-5 . TRBV9 CASSLRPGETQYF TGTGCCAGCAGCCTCCGCCCCGGGGAGACCCAGTACTTC
. TRBJ2-3 . TRBV21-1 CASSKERGSASSSTDTQYF TGTGCCAGCAGCAAGGAGCGGGGATCAGCTTCTTCTAGCACAGATACGCAGTATTTT
. TRBJ2-5 TRBD2 TRBV7-2 CASSSQGTSLQTQYF TGTGCCAGCAGCTCCCAGGGGACTAGCCTCCAGACCCAGTACTTC
. TRBJ1-1 . TRBV6-6 CASKDRGNTEAFF TGTGCCAGCAAGGACAGAGGGAACACTGAAGCTTTCTTT
. TRBJ1-2 TRBD1 TRBV29-1 CSEGQGNYGYTF TGCAGCGAGGGACAGGGGAACTATGGCTACACCTTC
. TRBJ2-6 . TRBV6-5 CASSLASGANVLTF TGTGCCAGCAGCCTGGCGTCTGGGGCCAACGTCCTGACTTTC
. TRBJ1-6 . TRBV7-2 CASSLSRGNNSPLHF TGTGCCAGCAGCTTAAGTAGGGGAAATAATTCACCCCTCCACTTT
. TRBJ2-7 TRBD2 TRBV6-5 CASSYRGLAGDEQYF TGTGCCAGCAGTTACCGGGGACTAGCGGGGGACGAGCAGTACTTC
once TRBJ1-2 . TRBV29-1 CSVEDQGYYGYTF TGCAGCGTTGAAGATCAAGGATACTATGGCTACACCTTC
. TRBJ1-5 . TRBV7-8 CASSSRQNSNQPQHF TGTGCCAGCAGCTCGAGACAGAATAGCAATCAGCCCCAGCATTTT
. TRBJ1-2 . TRBV5-1 CASSLQEPNYGYTF TGCGCCAGCAGCTTACAGGAGCCTAACTATGGCTACACCTTC
. TRBJ2-7 . TRBV21-1 CASSKGDTSYEQYF TGTGCCAGCAGCAAAGGGGACACCTCCTACGAGCAGTACTTC
once TRBJ1-5 . TRBV28 CASSLTAFRFNQPQHF TGTGCCAGCAGTTTAACGGCATTCCGCTTCAATCAGCCCCAGCATTTT
. TRBJ2-6 . TRBV5-6 CASTLLASGANVLTF TGTGCCAGCACCCTGCTTGCATCTGGGGCCAACGTCCTGACTTTC
. TRBJ2-7 . TRBV5-5 CASSLAAGVTYEQYF TGTGCCAGCAGCTTGGCGGCAGGGGTGACCTACGAGCAGTACTTC
. TRBJ1-1 TRBD1 TRBV7-9 CASSPNPGQGDTEAFF TGTGCCAGCAGCCCGAATCCGGGACAGGGTGATACTGAAGCTTTCTTT
. TRBJ2-3 . TRBV11-2 CASSTDRSTDTQYF TGTGCCAGCAGCACGGACAGAAGCACAGATACGCAGTATTTT
. TRBJ2-3 . TRBV6-1 CASSDWGTDTQYF TGTGCCAGCAGTGATTGGGGCACAGATACGCAGTATTTT
. TRBJ2-1 TRBD2 TRBV4-1 CASSQGARGGLNEQFF TGCGCCAGCAGCCAAGGCGCGCGGGGGGGTCTAAATGAGCAGTTCTTC
. TRBJ1-5 . TRBV7-9 CASSLGYSNQPQHF TGTGCCAGCAGCTTAGGATATAGCAATCAGCCCCAGCATTTT
. TRBJ1-6 TRBD1 TRBV5-5 CASSSDRGAYNSPLHF TGTGCCAGCAGCTCCGACAGGGGGGCCTATAATTCACCCCTCCACTTT
few TRBJ2-1 TRBD2 TRBV29-1 CSVERLASYNEQFF TGCAGCGTTGAGAGACTAGCGAGCTACAATGAGCAGTTCTTC
. TRBJ1-2 . TRBV20-1 CSARIVGGYTF TGCAGTGCTAGGATTGTAGGTGGCTACACCTTC
. TRBJ2-3 TRBD2 TRBV30 CAWSGGLAGTDTQYF TGTGCCTGGAGTGGAGGACTAGCGGGAACAGATACGCAGTATTTT
. TRBJ2-7 . TRBV6-6 CASRPRNTAYEQYF TGTGCCAGCAGGCCCAGAAATACGGCCTACGAGCAGTACTTC
. TRBJ2-1 TRBD1 TRBV11-2 CASSSTGGRYNEQFF TGTGCCAGCAGCTCGACAGGGGGCCGTTACAATGAGCAGTTCTTC
. TRBJ2-3 . TRBV2 CASSPNPPTDTQYF TGTGCCAGCAGCCCCAACCCCCCCACAGATACGCAGTATTTT
. TRBJ1-6 . TRBV7-9 CASSPRQGYNSPLHF TGTGCCAGCAGTCCTAGGCAGGGCTATAATTCACCCCTCCACTTT
once TRBJ2-3 . TRBV30 CAWSVGGTDTQYF TGTGCCTGGAGTGTGGGCGGGACAGATACGCAGTATTTT
. TRBJ2-3 . TRBV10-1 CASSFTDTQYF TGCGCCAGCAGTTTCACAGATACGCAGTATTTT
. TRBJ2-7 TRBD1 TRBV19 CASRSTGGAYEQYF TGTGCCAGTAGGTCGACAGGGGGCGCCTACGAGCAGTACTTC
. TRBJ1-4 . TRBV9 CASSPVGGEKLFF TGTGCCAGCAGCCCCGTCGGGGGTGAAAAACTGTTTTTT
. TRBJ2-7 . TRBV28 CASSPGSPGEQYF TGTGCCAGCAGTCCAGGGTCTCCGGGCGAGCAGTACTTC
. TRBJ2-5 TRBD1 TRBV5-5 CASSPQGGETQYF TGTGCCAGCAGCCCACAGGGGGGTGAGACCCAGTACTTC
. TRBJ1-2 . TRBV29-1 CSVEDGGNGGYTF TGCAGCGTTGAAGATGGAGGGAACGGTGGCTACACCTTC
. TRBJ2-5 . TRBV7-3 CASSLTGTSVETQYF TGTGCCAGCAGCTTAACGGGTACATCGGTGGAGACCCAGTACTTC
once TRBJ2-2 TRBD1 TRBV10-2 CASSDLTGGGWAGELFF TGCGCCAGCAGTGACCTAACAGGGGGAGGTTGGGCCGGGGAGCTGTTTTTT
. TRBJ2-1 TRBD2 TRBV4-2 CASSQGSTSANEQFF TGTGCCAGCAGCCAAGGTAGTACTAGCGCCAATGAGCAGTTCTTC
. TRBJ1-1 TRBD1 TRBV18 CASSPGTGPNTEAFF TGTGCCAGCTCACCAGGGACAGGGCCGAACACTGAAGCTTTCTTT
. TRBJ2-7 . TRBV7-9 CASSLGGYIVQYF TGTGCCAGCAGCTTGGGTGGTTATATTGTGCAGTACTTC
once TRBJ2-3 . TRBV18 CASSPWGGPTDTQYF TGTGCCAGCTCACCATGGGGGGGCCCTACAGATACGCAGTATTTT
. TRBJ2-5 TRBD2 TRBV11-2 CASTLPWGGETQYF TGTGCCAGCACCTTGCCCTGGGGGGGGGAGACCCAGTACTTC
. TRBJ1-6 . TRBV5-6 CASSLEAKLLHF TGTGCCAGCAGCTTGGAGGCCAAGCTCCTCCACTTT
few TRBJ1-5 TRBD1 TRBV7-2 CASSLGQGRGNQPQHF TGTGCCAGCAGCTTAGGACAGGGGCGGGGCAATCAGCCCCAGCATTTT
. TRBJ2-5 TRBD2 TRBV6-5 CASKWTSGGAKTQYF TGTGCCAGCAAGTGGACTAGCGGGGGGGCGAAGACCCAGTACTTC
. TRBJ1-6 . TRBV7-2 CASSLQGYNSPLHF TGTGCCAGCAGCTTACAGGGGTATAATTCACCCCTCCACTTT
. TRBJ1-1 . TRBV29-1 CSASTRGGDTEAFF TGCAGCGCATCGACGCGGGGTGGGGACACTGAAGCTTTCTTT
. TRBJ1-1 . TRBV5-8 CASSQQGTEAFF TGTGCCAGCAGCCAGCAGGGAACTGAAGCTTTCTTT
. TRBJ1-5 TRBD1 TRBV6-1 CASTTGGNQPQHF TGTGCCAGCACGACAGGGGGCAATCAGCCCCAGCATTTT
. TRBJ1-2 . TRBV28 CASSPPDQVYGYTF TGTGCCAGCAGTCCCCCAGATCAGGTCTATGGCTACACCTTC
. TRBJ2-3 TRBD2 TRBV9 CASSVAGGASTDTQYF TGTGCCAGCAGCGTAGCCGGGGGGGCTAGCACAGATACGCAGTATTTT
. TRBJ2-3 . TRBV4-1 CASSHPAPLPDTQYF TGCGCCAGCAGCCATCCCGCCCCCCTCCCAGATACGCAGTATTTT
. TRBJ2-6 . TRBV5-4 CASSYENRGANVLTF TGTGCCAGCAGTTATGAGAATAGGGGGGCCAACGTCCTGACTTTC
. TRBJ2-7 . TRBV19 CASSTQQDMGEQYF TGTGCCAGTAGTACCCAACAGGACATGGGCGAGCAGTACTTC
. TRBJ1-2 TRBD1 TRBV5-1 CASSLGQGVGYTF TGCGCCAGCAGCTTGGGACAGGGGGTAGGCTACACCTTC
. TRBJ1-1 . TRBV7-9 CASSLARQGKDTEAFF TGTGCCAGCAGCTTAGCTAGGCAGGGGAAGGACACTGAAGCTTTCTTT
. TRBJ1-2 TRBD1 TRBV19 CASSSSGTGLTNYGYTF TGTGCCAGTAGTAGTTCCGGGACAGGTCTCACTAACTATGGCTACACCTTC